This T cell receptor (beta chain) was documented in a study of cytomegalovirus exposure and HLA in healthy donors. Findings of the study overall: Most TCR sequences were uncommon, yet certain public TCRs appeared in many donors.

CDR3 length: 13 amino acids. Germline lookup yields CDR1 SEHNR and CDR2 FQNEAQ (reference sequence). V lost 3 bases to trimming and J lost 7 bases, with 12 bases between them. With 60 Vbeta and 13 Jbeta primers, the PCR was carried out. This table comes from immunoSEQ multiplex PCR, and its TCRdb copy is limited to in-frame clones, with some not included. This sample yields just under 45,000 clones, of which under 60% are seen a single time; approximately 6% belongs to the top ten. On this clone: The target antigen is unknown.

This TCR was sampled from a man between 60 and 75 years old in good health and CMV-seronegative. The chain joins TRBV7-9 to TRBJ2-5; D call uncertain. Sequenced sample: PBMCs. The CDR3 coding sequence is TGTGCCAGCAGCTTCGGCGAACGCGGGACCCAGTACTTC. Amino acids: CASSFGERGTQYF.